The rows below give T cell receptor beta chains drawn from one sample of a study of CD8 T cells in ankylosing spondylitis. Using its own MiXCR run on the 5' RACE reads, TCRdb lists one record per CDR3 protein. The sample shows about 340,000 distinct CDR3 sequences, 20% to 25% of them seen only once. Sequenced sample: blood, either unsorted or a sorted T cell fraction (not recorded which). The receptors shown here come from a male donor with ankylosing spondylitis or in good health (not recorded which). CDR3s include the opening cysteine and the closing phenylalanine or tryptophan. D genes are given only for firm matches. Where a row states a size, it is once, few, many or the class of an expanded clone; other rows omit it.

clone size: few; D gene: TRBD1; CDR3 length: 15; J gene: TRBJ1-5; V gene: TRBV2; CDR3 DNA: TGTGCCAGCAGTAGTAACAGGGGGAGCAATCAGCCCCAGCATTTT; CDR3 protein: CASSSNRGSNQPQHF
clone size: few; D gene: TRBD2; CDR3 length: 17; J gene: TRBJ2-2; V gene: TRBV10-2; CDR3 DNA: TGCGCCAGCAGTGGGGGGCTAGCGGGGGGTCACACCGGGGAGCTGTTTTTT; CDR3 protein: CASSGGLAGGHTGELFF
clone size: once; D gene: NA; CDR3 length: 14; J gene: TRBJ2-5; V gene: TRBV28; CDR3 DNA: TGTGCCAGCCGGGTGGACTGGTCCGAAGAGACCCAGTACTTC; CDR3 protein: CASRVDWSEETQYF
clone size: NA; D gene: NA; CDR3 length: 12; J gene: TRBJ2-7; V gene: TRBV29-1; CDR3 DNA: TGCAGCGTTCAGACAGGAACCTACGAGCAGTACTTC; CDR3 protein: CSVQTGTYEQYF
clone size: NA; D gene: TRBD1; CDR3 length: 15; J gene: TRBJ1-2; V gene: TRBV11-2; CDR3 DNA: TGTGCCAGCAGCTTAGTGGTGGCAGGGGGCTCTGGCTACACCTTC; CDR3 protein: CASSLVVAGGSGYTF
clone size: few; D gene: TRBD1; CDR3 length: 15; J gene: TRBJ2-5; V gene: TRBV5-1; CDR3 DNA: TGCGCCAGCAGCGCGGGACAGGGGGCCCGGGAGACCCAGTACTTC; CDR3 protein: CASSAGQGARETQYF
clone size: NA; D gene: TRBD1; CDR3 length: 18; J gene: TRBJ2-6; V gene: TRBV4-1; CDR3 DNA: TGCGCCAGCAGCCACTTACAGGGGACCTTATCTGGGGCCAACGTCCTGACTTTC; CDR3 protein: CASSHLQGTLSGANVLTF
clone size: few; D gene: NA; CDR3 length: 16; J gene: TRBJ2-2; V gene: TRBV6-1; CDR3 DNA: TGTGCCAGCAGTGTACAGGGCCCGAGAGGCACCGGGGAGCTGTTTTTT; CDR3 protein: CASSVQGPRGTGELFF
clone size: NA; D gene: TRBD2; CDR3 length: 12; J gene: TRBJ2-5; V gene: TRBV29-1; CDR3 DNA: TGCAGCGCTGCGGGGGTTGAAGAGACCCAGTACTTC; CDR3 protein: CSAAGVEETQYF
clone size: few; D gene: NA; CDR3 length: 13; J gene: TRBJ1-1; V gene: TRBV3-1; CDR3 DNA: TGTGCCAGCAGCCAAGATGGGTCCGCTGAAGCTTTCTTT; CDR3 protein: CASSQDGSAEAFF
clone size: NA; D gene: NA; CDR3 length: 15; J gene: TRBJ2-1; V gene: TRBV6-1; CDR3 DNA: TGTGCCAGCAGTGAGAGAGACGGGGCTTACAATGAGCAGTTCTTC; CDR3 protein: CASSERDGAYNEQFF
clone size: few; D gene: NA; CDR3 length: 10; J gene: TRBJ2-1; V gene: TRBV30; CDR3 DNA: TGTGCCATTCTAGCTAATGAGCAGTTCTTC; CDR3 protein: CAILANEQFF
clone size: few; D gene: NA; CDR3 length: 14; J gene: TRBJ2-5; V gene: TRBV7-9; CDR3 DNA: TGTGCCAGCAGCTTACACCTGGGGCCGGAGACCCAGTACTTC; CDR3 protein: CASSLHLGPETQYF